The 25 T cell receptor beta chains presented below share a single source sample, sequenced in a study of blood T cell repertoires in COVID-19. Measured with immunoSEQ multiplex PCR; TCRdb has only the in-frame clones, and not every one. This sample yields around 220,000 clones, of which 86% are seen a single time; roughly 4.5% belongs to the top ten. Source material: peripheral blood. These receptors were obtained from a man aged 45-65 years with acute or convalescent COVID-19.

The rearrangement joins TRBV19 to TRBJ1-1, with D possibly matching TRBD1 (5 bases). The ends were cut back, 5 bases at V and 4 bases at J, with 17 bases in the middle. Germline loops: CDR1 LNHDA, CDR2 SQIVND (reference sequence). The CDR3 contains 15 residues. The CDR3 protein is CASSYQGGMGTEAFF. The CDR3 region has the DNA TGTGCCAGTAGTTACCAGGGAGGAATGGGCACTGAAGCTTTCTTT.

This clone was picked up one time. The chain recombines TRBV5-6 with TRBJ1-1, with a tentative D call TRBD1 (6 bases). The CDR3 runs 12 residues. Looked up from germline, CDR1 is SGHDT and CDR2 is YYEEEE. The V gene lost 4 bases and the J gene lost 6 bases, with 10 bases spanning the gap. The DNA of the CDR3 is TGTGCCAGCAGCGGTGGACAGCCTGAAGCTTTCTTT. Translation gives CASSGGQPEAFF. Looking up the rest from reference TRBV5-6 and TRBJ1-1 gives the full variable domain: DAGVTQSPTHLIKTRGQQVTLRCSPKSGHDTVSWYQQALGQGPQFIFQYYEEEERQRGNFPDRFSGHQFPNYSSELNVNALLLGDSALYLCASSGGQPEAFFGQGTRLTVV.

The gene calls are TRBV11-3 and TRBJ1-1; no clear D gene. Germline V lookup: CDR1 SGHNT, CDR2 YENEEA. The germline V and J ends were trimmed by 4 bases and 4 bases, with 10 bases remaining between them. The CDR3 spans 13 residues. In DNA, the CDR3 is TGTGCCAGCAGCTCTGTCGAGGGCACTGAAGCTTTCTTT. Its protein is CASSSVEGTEAFF.

V usage is TRBV14 and J usage is TRBJ2-7; D gene unclear. The germline gives CDR1 SGHDN, CDR2 FVKESK. V was trimmed by 3 bases and J by 3 bases, leaving 3 bases between them. The CDR3 runs 11 residues. The CDR3 region is CASSHNYEQYF. CDR3 bases: TGTGCCAGCAGCCACAACTACGAGCAGTACTTC.

The CDR3 region is CASSLVPGQVEAFF. The CDR3, as DNA: TGCGCCAGCAGCTTGGTTCCAGGGCAGGTTGAAGCTTTCTTT. The V and J genes are TRBV5-1 and TRBJ1-1, with a possible D match to TRBD1 (5 bases). Germline loops: CDR1 SGHRS, CDR2 YFSETQ. Deletions cut 0 bases from V and 7 bases from J, with 13 bases between. The CDR3 sequence is 14 residues long.

The chain uses TRBV18 and TRBJ2-2, with TRBD1 matching 9 bases. V gave up 1 base and J gave up 2 bases; unmatched junction bases: 2. Germline CDR1 reads KGHSH; CDR2 reads LQKENI. This CDR3 has 16 residues. CDR3 region: CASSPRDRANTGELFF. CDR3 nucleotides: TGTGCCAGCTCACCACGGGACAGGGCTAACACCGGGGAGCTGTTTTTT.

This clone was recorded only once. This sequence joins TRBV23-1 and TRBJ2-6; 7 nucleotides agree with TRBD1. TRBV23-1 is labeled an ORF, and its function is uncertain. Trimming cost V 0 bases and J 0 bases; bases outside gene matches: 17. The CDR3 runs 22 residues. CDR3: CASSQSMVRKGTVNSGANVLTF. In DNA, the CDR3 is TGCGCCAGCAGTCAATCGATGGTTCGTAAGGGGACAGTTAACTCTGGGGCCAACGTCCTGACTTTC.

Comments on this clone: The identical CDR3 is also encoded by other nucleotide sequences in the sample. The J gene is TRBJ2-7, the V gene TRBV7-8; D is perhaps TRBD2 (6 bases). Germline V gene lookup returns CDR1 SGHVS and CDR2 FQNEAQ. Between the trimmed V and J ends, which lost 8 bases and 0 bases, there was a span of 11 bases. There are 13 residues in the CDR3. The CDR3 DNA reads TGTGCCAGCCGAGGAGGGAACTCCTACGAGCAGTACTTC. The encoded protein is CASRGGNSYEQYF.

The rearrangement links TRBV6-6 to TRBJ1-6, with a possible D match to TRBD1 (5 bases). The CDR3 covers 15 residues. Trimming stripped 2 bases from V and 9 bases from J, with 14 bases between. The germline V gene has CDR1 MNHNY and CDR2 SVGAGI (reference sequence). This chain's CDR3 is CASSYTEGRSSPLHF. CDR3 in DNA: TGTGCCAGCAGTTACACGGAGGGACGGTCTTCACCCCTCCACTTT.

The chain employs TRBV25-1 and TRBJ1-2, with a tentative D call TRBD1 (5 bases). The V end was cut by 3 bases, the J end by 5 bases, with 13 bases between. Germline CDR1 reads MGHDK; CDR2 reads SYGVNS. The CDR3 covers 14 residues. The CDR3 protein is CASSEPTGFYGYTF. In nucleotides, the CDR3 is TGTGCCAGCAGTGAGCCTACAGGCTTTTATGGCTACACCTTC.

The DNA for the CDR3 is TGTGCCAGCAGTGGTGGACAGCCAAAACTGTTTTTT. The encoded protein is CASSGGQPKLFF. The V call is TRBV6-6, the J call TRBJ1-4; D may be TRBD1 (6 bases). The CDR3 covers 12 residues. The germline V and J ends were trimmed by 5 bases and 10 bases, with 11 bases remaining between them. Looked up from germline, CDR1 is MNHNY and CDR2 is SVGAGI (reference sequence).

The rearrangement uses TRBV19 and TRBJ1-1, with D unresolved. CDR1 and CDR2 from the germline V gene are LNHDA and SQIVND (reference sequence). Trimming pared 5 bases from V and 4 bases from J, leaving 14 bases between. The CDR3 contains 14 residues. The CDR3 region is CASSGRQVSTEAFF. CDR3 sequence (DNA): TGTGCCAGTAGTGGCCGGCAGGTTTCCACTGAAGCTTTCTTT.

The rearrangement links TRBV6-1 to TRBJ1-5; a weak D match, TRBD1 (5 bases). Germline values: CDR1 MNHNS, CDR2 SASEGT. This CDR3 has 14 residues. The V end was cut by 2 bases, the J end by 2 bases, with 7 bases between. The CDR3 spells CASSETGGNQPQHF. The CDR3 DNA follows: TGTGCCAGCAGTGAAACGGGGGGCAATCAGCCCCAGCATTTT.

The chain has TRBV6-5 and TRBJ1-1; weak D call: TRBD1 (6 bases). V shed 0 bases and J shed 6 bases, with 17 bases lying between them. From germline, CDR1 is MNHEY and CDR2 SVGAGI. The CDR3 length is 16 residues. CDR3 in amino acids: CASSYSAGAQGAEAFF. CDR3 nucleotide sequence: TGTGCCAGCAGTTACTCGGCAGGGGCGCAGGGAGCTGAAGCTTTCTTT.

The CDR3 DNA reads as TGCGCCAGCAGTGAGAGGACAGCCGGCAATCAGCCCCAGCATTTT. Protein product: CASSERTAGNQPQHF. The rearrangement uses TRBV10-2 and TRBJ1-5; D possibly corresponds to TRBD1 (6 bases). Trimming removed 2 bases at V and 2 bases at J, with 10 bases between. The CDR3 is 15 residues long. Germline V gene lookup returns CDR1 WSHSY and CDR2 SAAADI.

The rearrangement links TRBV10-3 to TRBJ1-1; 7 bases match TRBD1. The length of the CDR3 is 13 residues. V shed 7 bases and J 4 bases; nucleotides not matched to a gene: 6. Germline V lookup: CDR1 ENHRY, CDR2 SYGVKD. The CDR3 bases are TGTGCCATCACAGGGGGAGAGGGCACTGAAGCTTTCTTT. Protein sequence: CAITGGEGTEAFF.

The chain couples TRBV4-1 to TRBJ2-7; tentative D call: TRBD2 (6 bases). Deletions cut 4 bases from V and 3 bases from J, with 16 bases between. Germline V gene lookup returns CDR1 MGHRA and CDR2 YSYEKL. The CDR3 sequence is 15 residues long. As DNA, the CDR3 is TGCGCCAGCAGCCTCGAATCGATCGGGGGCTACGAGCAGTACTTC. This translates into CASSLESIGGYEQYF.

This clone was seen more than once but under ten times. This rearrangement joins TRBV7-9 to TRBJ1-6, with D maybe TRBD1 (5 bases). Trimming removed 4 bases at V and 6 bases at J, with 13 bases between. Germline V gene data show CDR1 as SEHNR and CDR2 as FQNEAQ (reference sequence). The CDR3 contains 15 residues. CDR3 in amino acids: CASSSQGALNSPLHF. CDR3 DNA sequence: TGTGCCAGCAGCTCCCAGGGCGCTCTTAATTCACCCCTCCACTTT. The whole variable domain, remainder taken from reference TRBV7-9 and TRBJ1-6, is DTGVSQNPRHKITKRGQNVTFRCDPISEHNRLYWYRQTLGQGPEFLTYFQNEAQLEKSRLLSDRFSAERPKGSFSTLEIQRTEQGDSAMYLCASSSQGALNSPLHFGNGTRLTVT.

The chain uses TRBV11-2 and TRBJ2-3, with 12 bases matching TRBD2. This CDR3 is built from 15 residues. Germline V gives CDR1 SGHAT, CDR2 FQNNGV. Trimming at V came to 6 bases and at J to 5 bases, leaving 6 bases not matched to a gene. The CDR3 region is CASRALAGGRDTQYF. CDR3 DNA: TGTGCCAGCAGAGCACTAGCGGGGGGAAGAGATACGCAGTATTTT.

The chain combines TRBV10-1 with TRBJ1-2; 8 bases are shared with TRBD1. The CDR3 length is 13 residues. Germline assignment: CDR1 WNHNN and CDR2 SYGVQD (reference sequence). V trimming: 5 bases; J trimming: 4 bases; junction bases outside the gene matches: 3. CDR3 nucleotide sequence: TGCGCCAGCAGTCCAGACAGGGGCTATGGCTACACCTTC. This translates into CASSPDRGYGYTF.

The V gene is TRBV9, the J gene TRBJ1-6, with 8 bases lining up with TRBD1. The J segment lost 7 bases and the V segment lost 7 bases, leaving 7 bases of the junction unmatched. CDR1 and CDR2 from the germline V gene are SGDLS and YYNGEE. This CDR3 is built from 14 residues. CDR3 sequence reads: CASGRDRKNSPLHF. For the CDR3, the DNA is TGTGCCAGCGGCCGGGACAGGAAAAATTCACCCCTCCACTTT.

The J gene is TRBJ2-1, the V gene TRBV18; D may be TRBD1 (6 bases). The ends were cut back, 5 bases at V and 1 base at J, with 15 bases in the middle. The CDR3 length is 16 residues. Germline V lookup: CDR1 KGHSH, CDR2 LQKENI. The chain's CDR3 is CASSDIQGQSYNEQFF. In DNA, the CDR3 is TGTGCCAGCTCAGATATACAGGGTCAGTCCTACAATGAGCAGTTCTTC.

The chain is built from TRBV5-1 and TRBJ2-3, with D possibly matching TRBD2 (7 bases). The CDR3 spans 18 residues. Germline values: CDR1 SGHRS, CDR2 YFSETQ. The V gene lost 0 bases and the J gene lost 6 bases, with 23 bases spanning the gap. The CDR3 DNA is TGCGCCAGCAGCTTGGAGGAACGCGCGGGGGCCAGGAGGGATACGCAGTATTTT. Translated, it gives CASSLEERAGARRDTQYF.

The V call is TRBV15, the J call TRBJ2-2, with TRBD2 identical over 8 bases. Germline V gene data show CDR1 as LNHNV and CDR2 as YYDKDF (reference sequence). Germline trimming cut 6 bases from V and 1 base from J; bases unmatched to any gene: 1. The CDR3 length is 14 residues. The CDR3 DNA sequence: TGTGCCACCAGTCGGGGGGGGAACACCGGGGAGCTGTTTTTT. This encodes CATSRGGNTGELFF.

The CDR3 nucleotides read TGTGCCAGCAGCTTAGGGACTAGCGAGGGAGAGACCCAGTACTTC. Its protein product is CASSLGTSEGETQYF. The V and J genes are TRBV7-9 and TRBJ2-5; 9 bases fit TRBD2. The CDR3 extends over 15 amino acids. V shed 1 base, J shed 4 bases, and the junction held 4 bases outside the gene matches. Germline V lookup: CDR1 SEHNR, CDR2 FQNEAQ (reference sequence).